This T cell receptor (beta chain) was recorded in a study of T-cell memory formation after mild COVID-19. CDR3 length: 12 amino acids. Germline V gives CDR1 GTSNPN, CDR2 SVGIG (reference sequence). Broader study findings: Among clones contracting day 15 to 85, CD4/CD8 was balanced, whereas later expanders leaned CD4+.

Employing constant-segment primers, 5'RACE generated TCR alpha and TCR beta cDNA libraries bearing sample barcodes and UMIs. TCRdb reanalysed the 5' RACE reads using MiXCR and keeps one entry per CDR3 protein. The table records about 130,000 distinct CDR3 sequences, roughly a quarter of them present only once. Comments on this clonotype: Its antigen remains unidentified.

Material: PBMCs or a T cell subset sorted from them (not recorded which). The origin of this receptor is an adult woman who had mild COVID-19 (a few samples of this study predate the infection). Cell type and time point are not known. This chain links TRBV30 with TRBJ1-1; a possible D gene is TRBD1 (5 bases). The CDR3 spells CAGKGQKTEAFF. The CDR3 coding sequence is TGTGCGGGGAAGGGGCAGAAGACTGAAGCTTTCTTT.